This T cell receptor (beta chain) appears in the sequencing data of a study of blood T cells in healthy people across ages. The use of a sample-barcoded 5' primer and a J-beta primer mix characterized a second PCR of about 6 to 12 cycles. Sequencing of every sample gave 2.5 million or more CDR3-containing paired-end reads. One entry per CDR3 protein results from TCRdb running MiXCR on the 5' RACE reads. Of about 800,000 distinct CDR3 sequences in the sample, about 25% were seen once. Germline assignment: CDR1 LNHNV and CDR2 YYDKDF (reference sequence). The CDR3 has 17 amino acids. Trimming stripped 1 base from V and 0 bases from J, with 14 bases between. These data were also reused for a study on T cells of mothers and their children.

Sequencing was carried out using blood. The origin of this receptor is a boy between 10 and 17 years old in good health. The genes are TRBV15 and TRBJ2-3, with a weak D call TRBD2 (5 bases). CDR3 sequence (DNA): TGTGCCACCAGCAGAGCCCAAGGCGGGTCTAGCACAGATACGCAGTATTTT. This encodes CATSRAQGGSSTDTQYF.